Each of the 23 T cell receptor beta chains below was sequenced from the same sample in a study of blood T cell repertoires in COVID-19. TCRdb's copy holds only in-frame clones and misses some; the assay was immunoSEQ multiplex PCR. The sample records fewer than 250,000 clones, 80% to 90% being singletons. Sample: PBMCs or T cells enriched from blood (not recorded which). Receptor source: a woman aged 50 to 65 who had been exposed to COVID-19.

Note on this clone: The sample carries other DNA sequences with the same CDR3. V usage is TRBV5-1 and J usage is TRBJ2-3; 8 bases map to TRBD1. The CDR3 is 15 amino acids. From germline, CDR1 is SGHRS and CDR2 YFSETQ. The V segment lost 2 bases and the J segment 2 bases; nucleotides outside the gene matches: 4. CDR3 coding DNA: TGCGCCAGCAGCTTCCCGACAGGGGTCACAGATACGCAGTATTTT. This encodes CASSFPTGVTDTQYF.

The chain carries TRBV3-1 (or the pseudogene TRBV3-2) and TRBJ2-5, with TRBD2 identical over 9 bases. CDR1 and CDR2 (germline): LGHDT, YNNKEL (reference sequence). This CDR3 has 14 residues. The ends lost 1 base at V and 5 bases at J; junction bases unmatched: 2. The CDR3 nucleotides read TGTGCCAGCAGCCAAGGACTAGCGGTCGAGACCCAGTACTTC. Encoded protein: CASSQGLAVETQYF.

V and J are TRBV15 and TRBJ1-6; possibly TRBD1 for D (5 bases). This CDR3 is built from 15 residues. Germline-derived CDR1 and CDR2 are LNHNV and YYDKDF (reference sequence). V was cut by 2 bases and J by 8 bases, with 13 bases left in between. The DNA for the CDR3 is TGTGCCACCAGCAGAATCAGGGAGGGAGATTCACCCCTCCACTTT. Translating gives CATSRIREGDSPLHF.

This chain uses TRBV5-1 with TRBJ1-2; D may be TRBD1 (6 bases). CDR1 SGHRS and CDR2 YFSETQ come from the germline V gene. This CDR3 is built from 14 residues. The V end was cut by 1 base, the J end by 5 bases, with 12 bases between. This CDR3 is CASSLIGGRYGYTF. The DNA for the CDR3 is TGCGCCAGCAGCTTGATTGGGGGCAGGTATGGCTACACCTTC.

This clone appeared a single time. This chain's CDR3 is CASSYPGNTEAFF. The CDR3, as DNA: TGTGCCAGCAGCTATCCCGGGAACACTGAAGCTTTCTTT. This chain uses TRBV11-3 with TRBJ1-1, with D unclear. Per the germline V gene, CDR1 is SGHNT and CDR2 is YENEEA. This CDR3 spans 13 amino acids. The V and J ends lost 4 bases and 1 base respectively, with 7 bases between them.

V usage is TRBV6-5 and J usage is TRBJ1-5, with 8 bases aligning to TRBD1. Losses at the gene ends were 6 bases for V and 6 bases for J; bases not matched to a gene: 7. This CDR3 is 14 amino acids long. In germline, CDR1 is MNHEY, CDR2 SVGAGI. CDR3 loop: CASSPQGEVQPQHF. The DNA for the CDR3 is TGTGCCAGCAGCCCACAGGGGGAGGTTCAGCCCCAGCATTTT.

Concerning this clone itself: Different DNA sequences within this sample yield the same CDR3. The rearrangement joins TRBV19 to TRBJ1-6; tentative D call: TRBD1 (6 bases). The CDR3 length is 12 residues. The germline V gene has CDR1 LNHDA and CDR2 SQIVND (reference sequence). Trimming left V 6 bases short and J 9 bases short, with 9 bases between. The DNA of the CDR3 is TGTGCCAGTAGCCCCAGGGGTTCACCCCTCCACTTT. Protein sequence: CASSPRGSPLHF.

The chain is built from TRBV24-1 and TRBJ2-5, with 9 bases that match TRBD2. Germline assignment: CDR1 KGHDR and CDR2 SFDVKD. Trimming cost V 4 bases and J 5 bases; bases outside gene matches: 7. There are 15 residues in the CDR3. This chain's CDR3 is CATSDPGTSRETQYF. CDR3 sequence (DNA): TGTGCCACCAGTGACCCCGGGACTAGCAGGGAGACCCAGTACTTC.

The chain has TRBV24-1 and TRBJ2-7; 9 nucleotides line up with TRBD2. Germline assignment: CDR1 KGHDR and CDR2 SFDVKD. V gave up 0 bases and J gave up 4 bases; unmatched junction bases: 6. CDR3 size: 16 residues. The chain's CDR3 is CATSDLRGGAGYEQYF. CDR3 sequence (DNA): TGTGCCACCAGTGATTTGCGCGGGGGGGCCGGGTACGAGCAGTACTTC.

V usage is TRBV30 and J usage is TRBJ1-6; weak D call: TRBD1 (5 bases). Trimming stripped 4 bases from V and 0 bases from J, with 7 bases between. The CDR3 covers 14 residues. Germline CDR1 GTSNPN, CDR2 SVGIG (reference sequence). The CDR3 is CAWTGNSYNSPLHF. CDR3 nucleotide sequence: TGTGCCTGGACAGGGAACTCCTATAATTCACCCCTCCACTTT.

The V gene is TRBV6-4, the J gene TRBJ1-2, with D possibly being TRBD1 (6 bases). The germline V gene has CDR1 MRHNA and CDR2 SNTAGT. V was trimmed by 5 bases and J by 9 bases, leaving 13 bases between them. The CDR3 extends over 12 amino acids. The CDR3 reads CASSRTGMSYTF. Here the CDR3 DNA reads TGTGCCAGCAGTCGAACAGGGATGAGCTACACCTTC.

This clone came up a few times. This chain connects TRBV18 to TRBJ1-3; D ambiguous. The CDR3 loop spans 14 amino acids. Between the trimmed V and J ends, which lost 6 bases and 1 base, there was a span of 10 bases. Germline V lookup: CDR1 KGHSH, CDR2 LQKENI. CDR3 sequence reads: CASSGASSGNTIYF. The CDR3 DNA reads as TGTGCCAGCTCCGGAGCGTCTTCTGGAAACACCATATATTTT.

The CDR3 spells CASSPDSAFYEQYF. CDR3 nucleotide sequence: TGTGCCAGCAGCCCGGACAGTGCCTTCTACGAGCAGTACTTC. V usage is TRBV7-2 and J usage is TRBJ2-7; maybe TRBD1 (6 bases). With 5 bases removed from V and 3 bases from J, the gap between germline ends came to 14 bases. The CDR3 spans 14 residues. The germline V gene has CDR1 SGHTA and CDR2 FQGNSA.

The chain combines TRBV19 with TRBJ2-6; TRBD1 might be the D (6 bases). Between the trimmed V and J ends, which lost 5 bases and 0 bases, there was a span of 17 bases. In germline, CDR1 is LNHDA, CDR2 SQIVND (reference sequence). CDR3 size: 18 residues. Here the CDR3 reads CASSPLSDRSSGANVLTF. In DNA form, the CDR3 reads TGTGCCAGTAGTCCTCTCTCCGACAGGAGCTCTGGGGCCAACGTCCTGACTTTC.

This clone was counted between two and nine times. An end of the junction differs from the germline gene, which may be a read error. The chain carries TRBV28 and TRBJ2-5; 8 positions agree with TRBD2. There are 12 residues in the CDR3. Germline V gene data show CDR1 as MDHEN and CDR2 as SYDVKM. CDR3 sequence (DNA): TGTGCCAGCAGTTTTAGCGGGACGCGGGCGCACTTC. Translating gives CASSFSGTRAHF.

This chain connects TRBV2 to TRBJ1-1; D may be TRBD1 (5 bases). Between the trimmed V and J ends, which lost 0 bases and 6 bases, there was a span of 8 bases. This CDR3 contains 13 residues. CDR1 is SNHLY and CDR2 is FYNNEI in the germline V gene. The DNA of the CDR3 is TGTGCCAGCAGTGAAGCGCGGGACGCTGAAGCTTTCTTT. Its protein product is CASSEARDAEAFF.

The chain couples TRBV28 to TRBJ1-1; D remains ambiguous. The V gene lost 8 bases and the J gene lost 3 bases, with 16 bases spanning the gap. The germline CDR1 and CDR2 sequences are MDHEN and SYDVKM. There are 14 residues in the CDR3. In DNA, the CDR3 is TGTGCCAGCGGACTCAGGACCGGGGACACTGAAGCTTTCTTT. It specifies CASGLRTGDTEAFF.

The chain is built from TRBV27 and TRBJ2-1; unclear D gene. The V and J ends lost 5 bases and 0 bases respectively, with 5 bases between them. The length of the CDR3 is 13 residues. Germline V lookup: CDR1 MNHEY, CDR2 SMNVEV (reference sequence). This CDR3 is CASSLSSYNEQFF. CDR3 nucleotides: TGTGCCAGCAGTCTGAGCTCCTACAATGAGCAGTTCTTC.

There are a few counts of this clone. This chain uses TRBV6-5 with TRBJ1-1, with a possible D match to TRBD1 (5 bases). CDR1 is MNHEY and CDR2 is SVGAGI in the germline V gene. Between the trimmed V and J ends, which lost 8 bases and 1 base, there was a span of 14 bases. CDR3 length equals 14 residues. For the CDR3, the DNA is TGTGCCAGCTTAGGAGGGGCGAGGAACACTGAAGCTTTCTTT. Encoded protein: CASLGGARNTEAFF.

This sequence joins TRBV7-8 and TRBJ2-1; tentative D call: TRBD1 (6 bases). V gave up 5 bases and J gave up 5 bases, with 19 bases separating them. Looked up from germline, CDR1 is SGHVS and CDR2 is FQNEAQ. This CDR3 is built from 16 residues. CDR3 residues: CASSHMTGPTNNEQFF. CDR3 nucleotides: TGTGCCAGCAGCCATATGACAGGCCCTACGAACAATGAGCAGTTCTTC. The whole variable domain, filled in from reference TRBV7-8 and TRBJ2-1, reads GAGVSQSPRYKVAKRGQDVALRCDPISGHVSLFWYQQALGQGPEFLTYFQNEAQLDKSGLPSDRFFAERPEGSVSTLKIQRTQQEDSAVYLCASSHMTGPTNNEQFFGPGTRLTVL.

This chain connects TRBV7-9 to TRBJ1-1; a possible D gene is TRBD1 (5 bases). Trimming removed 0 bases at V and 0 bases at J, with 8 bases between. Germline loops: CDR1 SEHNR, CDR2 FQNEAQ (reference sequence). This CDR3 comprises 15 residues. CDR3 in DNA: TGTGCCAGCAGCTTAGCGGAGGGGATGAACACTGAAGCTTTCTTT. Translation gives CASSLAEGMNTEAFF.

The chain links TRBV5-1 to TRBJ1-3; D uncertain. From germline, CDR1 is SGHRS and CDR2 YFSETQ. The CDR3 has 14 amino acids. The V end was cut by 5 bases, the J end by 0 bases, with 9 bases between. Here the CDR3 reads CASSKADSGNTIYF. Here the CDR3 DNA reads TGCGCCAGCAGTAAAGCGGACTCTGGAAACACCATATATTTT.

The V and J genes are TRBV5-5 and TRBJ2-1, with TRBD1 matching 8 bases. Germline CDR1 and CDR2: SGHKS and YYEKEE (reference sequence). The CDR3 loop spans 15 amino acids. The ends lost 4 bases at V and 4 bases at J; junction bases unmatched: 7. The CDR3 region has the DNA TGTGCCAGCAGCCCCCAGGGGGCACGATACAATGAGCAGTTCTTC. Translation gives CASSPQGARYNEQFF. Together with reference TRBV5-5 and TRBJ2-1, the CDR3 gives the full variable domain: DAGVTQSPTHLIKTRGQQVTLRCSPISGHKSVSWYQQVLGQGPQFIFQYYEKEERGRGNFPDRFSARQFPNYSSELNVNALLLGDSALYLCASSPQGARYNEQFFGPGTRLTVL.